This is a list of T cell receptor beta chains from one sample in a study of blood T cell repertoires in COVID-19. The data were produced by immunoSEQ multiplex PCR, yet TCRdb's version contains in-frame clones alone and is incomplete. The repertoire has over 150,000 clones, 79% of them found once; the top ten carry 15% to 20%. The source material was PBMCs or T cells enriched from blood (not recorded which). These receptors originate from a woman between 65 and 79 years old in a cohort exposed to, infected with or recovered from COVID-19 (not recorded which). The CDR3 runs from the conserved cysteine through the conserved F or W. The order of the fields is J gene, V gene, clone size, D gene, CDR3 protein, CDR3 DNA. D genes are given only for firm matches. Clone size is given for some rows only: seen once, a few or many times, or a class if the clone is expanded.

J gene: TRBJ2-5; V gene: TRBV28; clone size: few; D gene: .; CDR3 protein: CASSPDLEETQYF; CDR3 DNA: TGTGCCAGCAGTCCAGACCTAGAAGAGACCCAGTACTTC
J gene: TRBJ2-5; V gene: TRBV7-2; clone size: .; D gene: .; CDR3 protein: CASSLAQETQYF; CDR3 DNA: TGTGCCAGCAGCTTGGCCCAAGAGACCCAGTACTTC
J gene: TRBJ2-1; V gene: TRBV11-1; clone size: .; D gene: TRBD1; CDR3 protein: CASSPRTGETYNEQFF; CDR3 DNA: TGTGCCAGCAGCCCGCGGACAGGGGAGACCTACAATGAGCAGTTCTTC
J gene: TRBJ1-2; V gene: TRBV21-1; clone size: .; D gene: .; CDR3 protein: CASSPGPKGDYGYTF; CDR3 DNA: TGTGCCAGCAGCCCGGGACCAAAGGGGGACTATGGCTACACCTTC
J gene: TRBJ2-7; V gene: TRBV6-5; clone size: .; D gene: .; CDR3 protein: CASSYGPSGDSYEQYF; CDR3 DNA: TGTGCCAGCAGTTACGGGCCGTCCGGGGACTCCTACGAGCAGTACTTC
J gene: TRBJ2-5; V gene: TRBV19; clone size: few; D gene: .; CDR3 protein: CASSIVWTIQETQYF; CDR3 DNA: TGTGCCAGTAGTATAGTCTGGACTATTCAAGAGACCCAGTACTTC
J gene: TRBJ2-7; V gene: TRBV7-2; clone size: .; D gene: .; CDR3 protein: CASSLFGREQYF; CDR3 DNA: TGTGCCAGCAGCTTATTTGGGAGAGAGCAGTACTTC
J gene: TRBJ1-1; V gene: TRBV2; clone size: .; D gene: .; CDR3 protein: CASSSTTGGTEAFF; CDR3 DNA: TGTGCCAGCAGCTCCACGACAGGAGGTACTGAAGCTTTCTTT
J gene: TRBJ1-1; V gene: TRBV5-4; clone size: .; D gene: TRBD1; CDR3 protein: CASSPGGRPEAFF; CDR3 DNA: TGTGCCAGCAGCCCAGGGGGCCGCCCTGAAGCTTTCTTT
J gene: TRBJ2-7; V gene: TRBV10-3; clone size: .; D gene: .; CDR3 protein: CAIDGGAGEQYF; CDR3 DNA: TGTGCCATCGATGGGGGGGCTGGCGAGCAGTACTTC
J gene: TRBJ2-5; V gene: TRBV24-1; clone size: once; D gene: TRBD1; CDR3 protein: CATSAREGTGSTSATQYF; CDR3 DNA: TGTGCCACCAGTGCCCGTGAGGGGACAGGGTCTACGAGCGCGACCCAGTACTTC
J gene: TRBJ2-2; V gene: TRBV7-2; clone size: .; D gene: TRBD1; CDR3 protein: CASSLWTGGRGELFF; CDR3 DNA: TGTGCCAGCAGCTTATGGACAGGGGGCAGGGGGGAGCTGTTTTTT
J gene: TRBJ2-1; V gene: TRBV15; clone size: .; D gene: TRBD2; CDR3 protein: CATSRGGAGGLYNEQFF; CDR3 DNA: TGTGCCACCAGCAGAGGGGGAGCGGGAGGCCTCTACAATGAGCAGTTCTTC
J gene: TRBJ2-1; V gene: TRBV28; clone size: once; D gene: .; CDR3 protein: CASRVHGAFNEQFF; CDR3 DNA: TGTGCCAGCAGAGTCCATGGGGCTTTCAATGAGCAGTTCTTC
J gene: TRBJ1-4; V gene: TRBV5-1; clone size: few; D gene: TRBD1; CDR3 protein: CASSPGTGAWATNEKLFF; CDR3 DNA: TGCGCCAGCAGCCCGGGGACAGGGGCTTGGGCTACTAATGAAAAACTGTTTTTT
J gene: TRBJ2-1; V gene: TRBV24-1; clone size: once; D gene: .; CDR3 protein: CATAGTGNYNEQFF; CDR3 DNA: TGTGCCACAGCCGGGACTGGCAATTACAATGAGCAGTTCTTC
J gene: TRBJ1-5; V gene: TRBV28; clone size: .; D gene: TRBD1; CDR3 protein: CASSYYGQGFGQPQHF; CDR3 DNA: TGTGCCAGCAGTTATTACGGACAGGGTTTCGGTCAGCCCCAGCATTTT
J gene: TRBJ2-5; V gene: TRBV18; clone size: .; D gene: TRBD2; CDR3 protein: CASSLAGEPETQYF; CDR3 DNA: TGTGCCAGCTCGCTAGCGGGAGAGCCAGAGACCCAGTACTTC